This section outlines one T cell receptor (beta chain) sequence together with its context. Its antigen is unknown. The germline V gene has CDR1 LGHDT and CDR2 YNNKEL (reference sequence). The CDR3 has 12 amino acids. This sample was taken from a study of blood T cells in healthy people across ages. Study-level results: Whereas aged donors had fewer naive CD4+ cells, long-lived donors had more of them and higher diversity.

The use of a sample-barcoded 5' primer and a J-beta primer mix characterized a second PCR of about 7 to 12 cycles. A single record per CDR3 protein comes from TCRdb applying MiXCR to the 5' RACE reads. The profile shows some 900,000 distinct CDR3 sequences, 40% to 60% of them singletons. The TCR originated in a man between 25 and 39 years old in good health. The sample was blood. The gene calls are TRBV3-1 and TRBJ2-4, with no clear D. The J call may be wrong; the DNA end is better matched by TRBJ2-5. CDR3 nucleotide sequence: TGTGCCAGCAGCGGCCTTCAAGAGACCCAGTACTTC. It codes for CASSGLQETQYF.